The next 15 T cell receptor beta chains were all read from a single sample in a study of blood T cell repertoires in COVID-19. Assay: immunoSEQ multiplex PCR; the TCRdb copy retains only in-frame clones and omits some. The sample consists of approximately 130,000 clones, roughly 88% of them appearing once. Material: peripheral blood. The receptors were sampled from a middle-aged man with acute or convalescent COVID-19.

In DNA, the CDR3 is TGCAGTGCTAGTCAAAGAGCGACCGGGGAGCTGTTTTTT. Its translation is CSASQRATGELFF. This sequence joins TRBV20-1 and TRBJ2-2, with D hard to call. This CDR3 region has 13 residues. The germline V gene has CDR1 DFQATT and CDR2 SNEGSKA (reference sequence). Trimming cost V 3 bases and J 5 bases, with 10 bases left between them.

This clone was observed a single time. The rearrangement joins TRBV19 to TRBJ1-2, with D possibly being TRBD1 (6 bases). The length of the CDR3 is 17 residues. V lost 7 bases, J lost 4 bases, and 25 bases lay in between. Germline V CDR1 and CDR2: LNHDA, SQIVND (reference sequence). This CDR3 is CASNAERSGGDTYGYTF. In nucleotides, the CDR3 is TGTGCCAGTAATGCGGAGCGTTCGGGAGGGGACACCTATGGCTACACCTTC.

The J gene is TRBJ1-6, the V gene TRBV24-1, with D perhaps matching TRBD1 (6 bases). Germline assignment: CDR1 KGHDR and CDR2 SFDVKD. The CDR3 spans 14 residues. Trimming stripped 4 bases from V and 9 bases from J, with 12 bases between. CDR3 nucleotide sequence: TGTGCCACCAGTGACTACAGGGATGGTTCACCCCTCCACTTT. Its translation is CATSDYRDGSPLHF.

The chain recombines TRBV7-2 with TRBJ2-3; 15 bases align to TRBD2. J was trimmed by 5 bases and V by 5 bases; bases with no gene match: 5. This CDR3 is built from 16 residues. The germline V gene has CDR1 SGHTA and CDR2 FQGNSA. The chain's CDR3 is CASSAGLAGGRDTQYF. CDR3 DNA sequence: TGTGCCAGCAGCGCCGGACTAGCGGGAGGGCGAGATACGCAGTATTTT.

The chain links TRBV5-1 to TRBJ2-1, with TRBD2 as a possible D gene (6 bases). The germline V gene has CDR1 SGHRS and CDR2 YFSETQ. The CDR3 consists of 17 residues. V was shortened by 4 bases and J by 0 bases, with 17 bases between the two germline ends. The CDR3 nucleotides are TGCGCCAGCAGCCTCGGGACTCCGCAGTACTCCTACAATGAGCAGTTCTTC. It specifies CASSLGTPQYSYNEQFF. Combining the CDR3 with reference TRBV5-1 and TRBJ2-1 gives the whole variable domain KAGVTQTPRYLIKTRGQQVTLSCSPISGHRSVSWYQQTPGQGLQFLFEYFSETQRNKGNFPGRFSGRQFSNSRSEMNVSTLELGDSALYLCASSLGTPQYSYNEQFFGPGTRLTVL.

J is TRBJ2-4 and V is TRBV20-1, with D unclear. V lost 7 bases to trimming and J lost 9 bases, with 10 bases between them. Germline V lookup: CDR1 DFQATT, CDR2 SNEGSKA (reference sequence). The CDR3 runs to 10 residues. CDR3 loop: CSGVRFIQYF. The DNA of the CDR3 is TGCAGTGGCGTGAGATTCATTCAGTACTTC.

The CDR3 DNA sequence: TGTGCCAGCTGGAGGGACGGCCGAGCTGGGGCCAACGTCCTGACTTTC. Translation gives CASWRDGRAGANVLTF. The chain joins TRBV27 to TRBJ2-6; D perhaps matches TRBD2 (6 bases). The V and J ends lost 8 bases and 2 bases respectively, with 16 bases between them. The CDR3 covers 16 residues. Germline assignment: CDR1 MNHEY and CDR2 SMNVEV (reference sequence). Variable domain in full (rest from reference TRBV27 and TRBJ2-6): EAQVTQNPRYLITVTGKKLTVTCSQNMNHEYMSWYRQDPGLGLRQIYYSMNVEVTDKGDVPEGYKVSRKEKRNFPLILESPSPNQTSLYFCASWRDGRAGANVLTFGAGSRLTVL.

The V call is TRBV6-6, the J call TRBJ1-2; 12 bases fit TRBD1. Germline CDR1 reads MNHNY; CDR2 reads SVGAGI (reference sequence). The CDR3 spans 15 residues. Trimming cost V 7 bases and J 5 bases; bases outside gene matches: 8. The CDR3 coding sequence is TGTGCCAGCAACAAAAAGGGACAGGGGGCTTATGGCTACACCTTC. The encoded protein is CASNKKGQGAYGYTF.

The chain has TRBV5-1 and TRBJ1-1; 7 bases are shared with TRBD1. Germline V lookup: CDR1 SGHRS, CDR2 YFSETQ. The CDR3 is made up of 15 amino acids. Trimming took 4 bases from V and 0 from J; bases not matched to a gene: 6. CDR3 sequence reads: CASSPRQGMNTEAFF. Here the CDR3 DNA reads TGCGCCAGCAGCCCACGACAGGGAATGAACACTGAAGCTTTCTTT.

This clone was detected once. J is TRBJ2-7 and V is TRBV7-2; D unclear. Germline CDR1 SGHTA, CDR2 FQGNSA. This CDR3 is 13 amino acids long. The V end lost 2 bases, the J end lost 5 bases, and 10 bases lay between the germline ends. The CDR3 DNA is TGTGCCAGCAGCTTAAGAGGTAGAGACGAGCAGTACTTC. Residues: CASSLRGRDEQYF.

J is TRBJ2-7 and V is TRBV10-2, with TRBD2 matching 9 bases. The CDR3 has 15 amino acids. CDR1 WSHSY and CDR2 SAAADI come from the germline V gene. The V gene end was trimmed by 5 bases and the J gene end by 3 bases; junction bases not matched to a gene: 8. Here the CDR3 reads CASSWAGGDNYEQYF. CDR3 sequence (DNA): TGCGCCAGCAGTTGGGCGGGAGGGGATAACTACGAGCAGTACTTC.

The chain is built from TRBV18 and TRBJ2-2; 10 nucleotides agree with TRBD1. The CDR3 consists of 15 residues. Trimming took 2 bases from V and 6 from J; bases not matched to a gene: 3. Germline CDR1 KGHSH, CDR2 LQKENI. The CDR3 loop reads CASSPLGQGSGELFF. The CDR3 region has the DNA TGTGCCAGCTCACCATTGGGACAGGGGTCCGGGGAGCTGTTTTTT. The full variable domain, its missing parts supplied by reference TRBV18 and TRBJ2-2, is NAGVMQNPRHLVRRRGQEARLRCSPMKGHSHVYWYRQLPEEGLKFMVYLQKENIIDESGMPKERFSAEFPKEGPSILRIQQVVRGDSAAYFCASSPLGQGSGELFFGEGSRLTVL.

This sequence joins TRBV7-2 and TRBJ2-3, with 12 nucleotides matching TRBD2. Trimming at V came to 5 bases and at J to 2 bases, leaving 5 bases not matched to a gene. The CDR3 consists of 16 residues. Looked up from germline, CDR1 is SGHTA and CDR2 is FQGNSA. The CDR3 bases are TGTGCCAGCAGCATCACTAGCGGGAGGTACACAGATACGCAGTATTTT. Its protein product is CASSITSGRYTDTQYF. Full variable domain (outside the CDR3, taken from reference TRBV7-2 and TRBJ2-3): GAGVSQSPSNKVTEKGKDVELRCDPISGHTALYWYRQSLGQGLEFLIYFQGNSAPDKSGLPSDRFSAERTGGSVSTLTIQRTQQEDSAVYLCASSITSGRYTDTQYFGPGTRLTVL.

The DNA of the CDR3 is TGCGCCAGCAGTCCTAATCCTGGCGGGAGGGGCACTGAAGCTTTCTTT. Translation: CASSPNPGGRGTEAFF. V usage is TRBV5-1 and J usage is TRBJ1-1, with TRBD1 as a possible D gene (5 bases). With 5 bases removed from V and 4 bases from J, the gap between germline ends came to 21 bases. The CDR3 totals 16 residues. In germline, CDR1 is SGHRS, CDR2 YFSETQ.

This clone was seen just once. This chain joins TRBV5-6 and TRBJ2-5, with D maybe TRBD2 (5 bases). Between the trimmed V and J ends, which lost 5 bases and 1 base, there was a span of 18 bases. Per germline, CDR1 SGHDT and CDR2 YYEEEE. This CDR3 spans 16 amino acids. The CDR3: CASRDSGRVFQETQYF. Here the CDR3 DNA reads TGTGCCAGCAGGGATAGTGGGAGAGTATTCCAAGAGACCCAGTACTTC.